Following are 22 T cell receptor beta chains from one sample sequenced in a study of T-cell reconstitution after alpha-beta-depleted transplantation in children. TCRbeta library construction was performed incorporating unique molecular identifiers. TCRdb itself ran the PCR reads through MiXCR, one entry per CDR3 protein. The sample has approximately 1,000,000 distinct CDR3 sequences; roughly 29% are singletons. Specimen: PBMCs, mostly from graft donor cells, collected 360 days after TCRalphabeta/CD19-depleted stem cell transplant. The receptors originated from a boy in the first two years of life who had a stem cell transplant for SCID, so the T cells may come from the graft donor.

This clonotype was found a few times. The chain recombines TRBV18 with TRBJ1-1, with D possibly TRBD1 on 5 matching bases. V shed 2 bases and J shed 6 bases, with 13 bases lying between them. Germline CDR1 and CDR2: KGHSH and LQKENI. The CDR3 extends over 14 amino acids. CDR3 residues: CASSPGRGGPEAFF. CDR3 nucleotide sequence: TGTGCCAGCTCACCAGGGAGGGGAGGACCTGAAGCTTTCTTT.

To note about this clonotype: With a much larger clone just one base away, this may be a read error. The gene calls are TRBV12-3 or TRBV12-4 and TRBJ2-3, with 10 bases aligning to TRBD1. V shed 6 bases and J 3 bases; nucleotides not matched to a gene: 6. The CDR3 covers 15 residues. Here the CDR3 DNA reads TGTGCCAGCAGCAATCCGGGACAGGGGACAGATACGCAGTATTTT. It codes for CASSNPGQGTDTQYF.

The chain uses TRBV5-5 and TRBJ2-7, with D unresolved. This CDR3 is built from 16 residues. Trimming removed 0 bases from V and 2 bases from J, with 15 bases in between. CDR1 is SGHKS and CDR2 is YYEKEE in the germline V gene (reference sequence). CDR3 coding DNA: TGTGCCAGCAGCTTGGTTCCAATCGCGCTCCCCTACGAGCAGTACTTC. Encoded protein: CASSLVPIALPYEQYF.

V usage is TRBV9 and J usage is TRBJ2-2, with D maybe TRBD2 (6 bases). This CDR3 has 14 amino acids. The germline V gene encodes CDR1 SGDLS and CDR2 YYNGEE. V was cut by 8 bases and J by 0 bases, with 11 bases left in between. This CDR3 is CASRGNTNTGELFF. The CDR3, as DNA: TGTGCCAGTCGGGGGAACACGAACACCGGGGAGCTGTTTTTT.

The V call is TRBV5-1, the J call TRBJ1-5; no clear D gene. CDR1 and CDR2 from the germline V gene are SGHRS and YFSETQ. Trimming removed 0 bases at V and 6 bases at J, with 4 bases between. The CDR3 has 12 amino acids. CDR3: CASSLESQPQHF. CDR3 bases: TGCGCCAGCAGCTTGGAGAGTCAGCCCCAGCATTTT.

This chain connects TRBV7-9 to TRBJ2-3; TRBD2 agrees at 7 bases. V trimming: 2 bases; J trimming: 9 bases; junction bases outside the gene matches: 14. From germline, CDR1 is SEHNR and CDR2 FQNEAQ (reference sequence). The CDR3 totals 16 residues. The CDR3 protein is CASSLTSGVTARTQYF. DNA of the CDR3: TGTGCCAGCAGCTTAACCAGCGGGGTAACCGCCCGGACGCAGTATTTT.

V usage is TRBV10-3 and J usage is TRBJ1-1; 7 nucleotides match TRBD1. The trim removed 6 bases at V and 2 bases at J, leaving 3 bases unmatched. Germline values: CDR1 ENHRY, CDR2 SYGVKD. This CDR3 region has 13 residues. The CDR3 DNA sequence: TGTGCCATCAGCCGGGACAGCAACACTGAAGCTTTCTTT. Translating it yields CAISRDSNTEAFF.

The chain recombines TRBV28 with TRBJ2-2; 9 bases are a match to TRBD1. The ends lost 2 bases at V and 2 bases at J; junction bases unmatched: 6. The CDR3 spans 17 residues. Germline V gene sequence: CDR1 MDHEN, CDR2 SYDVKM. The CDR3 region is CASSLETGGPNTGELFF. CDR3 in DNA: TGTGCCAGCAGTTTAGAGACAGGGGGGCCTAACACCGGGGAGCTGTTTTTT.

CDR3 coding DNA: TGCGCCAGCAGCTTACCGGGACCCCAATACGAGCAGTACTTC. This gives the protein CASSLPGPQYEQYF. This sequence joins TRBV5-1 and TRBJ2-7, with D tentatively TRBD1 or TRBD2 (5 bases each). The CDR3 covers 14 residues. Trimming left V 2 bases short and J 4 bases short, with 13 bases between. Germline CDR1 and CDR2: SGHRS and YFSETQ.

This clonotype was seen a few times. The chain carries TRBV6-5 and TRBJ1-1; D possibly corresponds to TRBD1 (5 bases). Germline V gene sequence: CDR1 MNHEY, CDR2 SVGAGI. The V end lost 4 bases, the J end lost 3 bases, and 18 bases lay between the germline ends. CDR3 size: 16 residues. The CDR3 is CASSLLPRTTYTEAFF. The CDR3 nucleotides read TGTGCCAGCAGTTTGCTACCGCGGACAACCTACACTGAAGCTTTCTTT.

In nucleotides, the CDR3 is TGTGCCAGCAGTTTCTCCCCGGGACTAGCGGGGGGGATCAATGAGCAGTTCTTC. Its protein product is CASSFSPGLAGGINEQFF. The rearrangement joins TRBV6-5 to TRBJ2-1; 16 nucleotides align to TRBD2. The CDR3 has 18 amino acids. In germline, CDR1 is MNHEY, CDR2 SVGAGI. The J segment lost 6 bases and the V segment lost 4 bases, leaving 9 bases of the junction unmatched.

CDR3 in amino acids: CASSTGTGVETQYF. CDR3 bases: TGTGCCAGCAGTACCGGGACAGGGGTAGAGACCCAGTACTTC. V gene TRBV2 combines with J gene TRBJ2-5; the match to TRBD1 covers 10 bases. The CDR3 is made up of 14 amino acids. Germline V gene data show CDR1 as SNHLY and CDR2 as FYNNEI. The trim removed 5 bases at V and 4 bases at J, leaving 4 bases unmatched.

The chain uses TRBV18 and TRBJ1-5; 7 bases are a match to TRBD1. Trimming removed 6 bases from V and 2 bases from J; junction bases left unmatched: 7. Germline V gene data show CDR1 as KGHSH and CDR2 as LQKENI. The length of the CDR3 is 15 residues. This CDR3 reads CASSEGAGGNQPQHF. The CDR3 coding sequence is TGTGCCAGCTCGGAGGGGGCTGGCGGCAATCAGCCCCAGCATTTT.

The V and J genes are TRBV5-1 and TRBJ2-3; 8 nucleotides line up with TRBD2. The CDR3 length is 13 residues. J lost 4 bases, V lost 7 bases, and 5 bases had no gene match. The germline CDR1 and CDR2 sequences are SGHRS and YFSETQ. This CDR3 is CASALGLADTQYF. In DNA, the CDR3 is TGCGCCAGCGCCCTGGGACTAGCAGATACGCAGTATTTT.

The chain joins TRBV20-1 to TRBJ2-1; 9 bases are shared with TRBD1. The V segment lost 2 bases and the J segment 12 bases; nucleotides outside the gene matches: 8. The length of the CDR3 is 13 residues. CDR1 DFQATT and CDR2 SNEGSKA come from the germline V gene (reference sequence). The CDR3 loop is CSARKTGGQGQFF. The CDR3, as DNA: TGCAGTGCTAGAAAAACAGGGGGACAGGGGCAGTTCTTC.

This clonotype has just a few counts. V and J are TRBV19 and TRBJ2-5; no definite D call. Germline V gene lookup returns CDR1 LNHDA and CDR2 SQIVND (reference sequence). The CDR3 has 13 residues. Trimming shortened V by 6 bases and J by 5 bases, and 13 bases separated the two germline ends. CDR3: CASRHRPTETQYF. The CDR3 DNA reads as TGTGCCAGTAGGCATCGGCCTACGGAGACCCAGTACTTC.

This clonotype was observed a few times. The CDR3: CASSPQPLSLTGLYNEQFF. The DNA of the CDR3 is TGTGCCAGCAGCCCTCAACCGCTTTCCTTGACAGGGTTGTACAATGAGCAGTTCTTC. The chain employs TRBV9 and TRBJ2-1; 7 nucleotides line up with TRBD1. Germline trimming cut 4 bases from V and 4 bases from J; bases unmatched to any gene: 20. CDR1 and CDR2 (germline): SGDLS, YYNGEE. The CDR3 totals 19 residues.

The chain couples TRBV5-1 to TRBJ2-2; D is unresolved. CDR1 is SGHRS and CDR2 is YFSETQ in the germline V gene. This CDR3 region has 14 residues. V was clipped by 5 bases and J by 7 bases, with 15 bases between them. The CDR3 spells CASSHSFLGGELFF. The CDR3 region has the DNA TGCGCCAGCAGTCACTCGTTCCTCGGCGGGGAGCTGTTTTTT.

This clonotype has more than one count but fewer than ten. The CDR3 nucleotides are TGTGCCAGCAGTGGCGGGACAGGCATAACAAGAGAAGAGACCCAGTACTTC. Protein product: CASSGGTGITREETQYF. This chain links TRBV2 with TRBJ2-5; 8 positions agree with TRBD1. The CDR3 sequence is 17 residues long. With 4 bases clipped from V and 3 bases from J, the junction kept 13 bases outside the gene matches. CDR1 and CDR2 (germline): SNHLY, FYNNEI.

This rearrangement joins TRBV5-1 to TRBJ2-5, with D tentatively TRBD2 (6 bases). The CDR3 spans 16 residues. V was cut by 0 bases and J by 7 bases, with 19 bases left in between. Germline loops: CDR1 SGHRS, CDR2 YFSETQ. CDR3 bases: TGCGCCAGCAGCTTGGATCTAAGGGGAGGCCTCCGGACCCAGTACTTC. Protein product: CASSLDLRGGLRTQYF.

The chain carries TRBV5-1 and TRBJ2-1; possibly TRBD1 for D (6 bases). The V gene's germline CDR1 is SGHRS and CDR2 YFSETQ. With 1 base removed from V and 8 bases from J, the gap between germline ends came to 10 bases. This CDR3 has 13 residues. The CDR3 reads CASSLTDRYEQFF. CDR3 bases: TGCGCCAGCAGCTTGACTGACAGGTATGAGCAGTTCTTC.

The CDR3 protein is CASSQGIPTEQFF. The CDR3 DNA is TGCGCCAGCAGCCAAGGTATACCAACTGAGCAGTTCTTC. The chain couples TRBV4-1 to TRBJ2-1, with D hard to call. The CDR3 spans 13 residues. Germline loops: CDR1 MGHRA, CDR2 YSYEKL. Trimming cost V 1 base and J 9 bases, with 10 bases left between them.